The clone carrying this T cell receptor beta chain was seen only a few times. The antigen is undetermined. These data are taken from a study of blood T cells in healthy people across ages. Study-level findings and limits: Significant beta diversity loss was already apparent by age approximately 40, declining roughly linearly.

Alongside a J-beta primer mix, a sample-barcoded 5' primer served in a second PCR lasting roughly 6 to 12 cycles. Every sample produced at least 2.5 million CDR3-containing paired-end reads. TCRdb used MiXCR to reprocess the 5' RACE reads, holding one entry per CDR3 protein. The repertoire includes approximately 1.5 million distinct CDR3 sequences, under 55% of them detected once, and about 3.8% sits in the top ten. The germline CDR1 and CDR2 sequences are LNHNV and YYDKDF (reference sequence). Trimming took off 0 bases at V and 3 bases at J, with 6 bases between the two ends. The CDR3 sequence is 13 residues long.

The chain employs TRBV15 and TRBJ2-7; no clear D gene. The clonotype was recovered from a woman younger than 30 in good health. Sequenced material: blood. CDR3: CATSRDRHYEQYF. The CDR3 coding sequence is TGTGCCACCAGCAGAGACAGGCACTACGAGCAGTACTTC.